These T cell receptor beta chains were read from a single sample in a study of shared clonotypes between healthy human individuals. Assay used: immunoSEQ multiplex PCR; TCRdb lists only in-frame clones, some missing. Among 1.6 million or so clones listed, approximately 98.5% were seen once. The sequenced material came from naive CD4+ T cells sorted from blood. The receptors were sampled from a man aged 25 to 40 in good health. Both conserved end residues are part of each CDR3. Fields, in order: clone size, J gene, D gene, CDR3 length, V gene, CDR3 DNA, CDR3 protein. D genes are given only for firm matches. Size is omitted from some rows. Given values are once, few, many or a class for expanded clones.

.,TRBJ2-7,.,12,TRBV19,TGTGCCAGTAGTGCCCGGGGGTACGAGCAGTACTTC,CASSARGYEQYF
once,TRBJ2-7,.,12,TRBV5-4,TGTGCCAGCAGCTTTAACACCTACGAGCAGTACTTC,CASSFNTYEQYF
.,TRBJ1-2,.,12,TRBV28,TGTGCCAACTATGGGCCCCTTAATGGCTACACCTTC,CANYGPLNGYTF
.,TRBJ1-3,.,14,TRBV19,TGTGCCAGCCACCGGGACACCGGACGAAACACCATATATTTT,CASHRDTGRNTIYF
.,TRBJ2-2,TRBD2,19,TRBV5-6,TGTGCCAGCAGCTTGTTCCTAGCGGGAGGCCAAGTGTACACCGGGGAGCTGTTTTTT,CASSLFLAGGQVYTGELFF
.,TRBJ1-2,.,13,TRBV28,TGTGCCAGCAGGGTTGAGAGATTTAATGGCTACACCTTC,CASRVERFNGYTF
.,TRBJ2-3,.,15,TRBV5-1,TGCGCCAGCAGCTTGGCAACAGGAAACACAGATACGCAGTATTTT,CASSLATGNTDTQYF
.,TRBJ2-2,.,14,TRBV6-5,TGTGCCAGTTCAGGAGGGGCACGCACCGGGGAGCTGTTTTTT,CASSGGARTGELFF
.,TRBJ1-2,.,15,TRBV6-6,TGTGCCAGCAGTTACACGAAAGGACACCCCTATGGCTACACCTTC,CASSYTKGHPYGYTF
.,TRBJ2-5,.,14,TRBV18,TGTGCCAGCTCACCGACAGGTCAACAAGAGACCCAGTACTTC,CASSPTGQQETQYF
.,TRBJ2-7,TRBD2,17,TRBV5-1,TGCGCCAGCAGCCCCGGACTAGCGGGAGGTCCGGCCTACGAGCAGTACTTC,CASSPGLAGGPAYEQYF